This T cell receptor beta chain was sequenced for a study of blood T cell repertoires in COVID-19. Study summary: T cells, B-cell-depleted T cells, or PBMCs supplied cDNA or gDNA.

The CDR3 has 11 residues. V lost 8 bases and J lost 7, with 12 bases in between. The germline V gene has CDR1 SNHLY and CDR2 FYNNEI. The data were produced by immunoSEQ multiplex PCR, yet TCRdb's version contains in-frame clones alone and is incomplete. The table has roughly 32,000 clones, roughly nine tenths seen once. The sequenced sample consisted of peripheral blood. The origin of this receptor is a man aged 50 to 60 with active or convalescent COVID-19. V usage is TRBV2 and J usage is TRBJ2-7; D remains ambiguous. Written as DNA, the CDR3 is TGTGCCAGCGGCGGTCTATTGGAGCAGTACTTC. Encoded protein: CASGGLLEQYF.